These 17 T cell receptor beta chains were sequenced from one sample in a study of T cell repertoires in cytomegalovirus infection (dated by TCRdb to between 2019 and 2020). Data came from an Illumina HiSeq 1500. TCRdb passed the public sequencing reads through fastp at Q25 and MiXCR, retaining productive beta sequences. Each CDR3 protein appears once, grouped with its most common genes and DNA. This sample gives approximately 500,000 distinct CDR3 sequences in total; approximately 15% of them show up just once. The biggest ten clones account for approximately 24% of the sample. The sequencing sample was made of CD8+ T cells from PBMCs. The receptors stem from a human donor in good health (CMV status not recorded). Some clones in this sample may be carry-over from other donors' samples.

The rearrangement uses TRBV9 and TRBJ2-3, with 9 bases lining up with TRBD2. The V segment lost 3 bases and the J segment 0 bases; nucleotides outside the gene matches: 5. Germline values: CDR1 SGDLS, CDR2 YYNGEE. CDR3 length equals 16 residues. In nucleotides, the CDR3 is TGTGCCAGCAGCGCAGTAAGCGGGGGGAGCACAGATACGCAGTATTTT. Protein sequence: CASSAVSGGSTDTQYF.

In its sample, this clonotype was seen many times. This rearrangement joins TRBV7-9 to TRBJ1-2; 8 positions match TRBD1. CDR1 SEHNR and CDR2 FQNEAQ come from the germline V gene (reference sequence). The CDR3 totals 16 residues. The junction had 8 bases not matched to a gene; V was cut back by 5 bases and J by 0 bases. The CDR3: CASSRSDRAPNYGYTF. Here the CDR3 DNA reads TGTGCCAGCAGCCGATCGGACAGGGCCCCTAACTATGGCTACACCTTC.

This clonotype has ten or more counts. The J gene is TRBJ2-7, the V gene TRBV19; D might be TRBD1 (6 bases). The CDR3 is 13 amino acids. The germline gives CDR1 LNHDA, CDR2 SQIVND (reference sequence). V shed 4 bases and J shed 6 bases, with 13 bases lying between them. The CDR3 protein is CASSSQGISEQYF. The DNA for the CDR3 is TGTGCCAGTAGTAGCCAGGGGATAAGCGAGCAGTACTTC.

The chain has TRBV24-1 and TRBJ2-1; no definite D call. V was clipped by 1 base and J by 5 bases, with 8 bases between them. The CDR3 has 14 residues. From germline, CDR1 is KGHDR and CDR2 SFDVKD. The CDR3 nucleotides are TGTGCCACCAGTGATTTCAGGACGGACAATGAGCAGTTCTTC. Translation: CATSDFRTDNEQFF.

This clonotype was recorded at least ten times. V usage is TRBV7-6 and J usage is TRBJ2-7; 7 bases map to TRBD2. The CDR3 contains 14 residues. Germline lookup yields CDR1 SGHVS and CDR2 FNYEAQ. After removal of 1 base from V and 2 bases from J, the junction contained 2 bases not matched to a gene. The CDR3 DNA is TGTGCCAGCAGCTTAGTCCGGGAGGCCTACGAGCAGTACTTC. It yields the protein CASSLVREAYEQYF.

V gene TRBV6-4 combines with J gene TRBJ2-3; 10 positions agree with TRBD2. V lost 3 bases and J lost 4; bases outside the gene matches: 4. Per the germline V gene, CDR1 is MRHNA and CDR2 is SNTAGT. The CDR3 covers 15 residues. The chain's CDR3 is CASSERLAGADTQYF. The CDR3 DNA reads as TGTGCCAGCAGTGAGCGTCTAGCGGGAGCAGATACGCAGTATTTT.

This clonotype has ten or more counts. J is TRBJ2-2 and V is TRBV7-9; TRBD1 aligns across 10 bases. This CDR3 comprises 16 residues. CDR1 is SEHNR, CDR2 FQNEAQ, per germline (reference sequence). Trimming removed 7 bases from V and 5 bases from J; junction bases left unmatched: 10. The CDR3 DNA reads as TGTGCCAGCACACCCCGGCGGGGACAGGGGACCGGGGAGCTGTTTTTT. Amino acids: CASTPRRGQGTGELFF.

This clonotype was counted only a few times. The CDR3 DNA sequence: TGTGCCAGCAGAGGGGGGGCCTACTCAGATACGCAGTATTTT. It encodes CASRGGAYSDTQYF. V usage is TRBV6-6 and J usage is TRBJ2-3, with D perhaps TRBD2 (7 bases). The CDR3 has 14 residues. Trimming cost V 6 bases and J 4 bases, with 14 bases left between them. Germline V gene lookup returns CDR1 MNHNY and CDR2 SVGAGI (reference sequence).

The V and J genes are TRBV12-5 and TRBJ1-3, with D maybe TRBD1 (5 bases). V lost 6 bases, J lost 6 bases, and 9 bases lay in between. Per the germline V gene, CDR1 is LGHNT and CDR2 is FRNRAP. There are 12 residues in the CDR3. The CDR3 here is CASGFRENTIYF. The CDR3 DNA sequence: TGTGCTAGTGGCTTCAGGGAAAACACCATATATTTT.

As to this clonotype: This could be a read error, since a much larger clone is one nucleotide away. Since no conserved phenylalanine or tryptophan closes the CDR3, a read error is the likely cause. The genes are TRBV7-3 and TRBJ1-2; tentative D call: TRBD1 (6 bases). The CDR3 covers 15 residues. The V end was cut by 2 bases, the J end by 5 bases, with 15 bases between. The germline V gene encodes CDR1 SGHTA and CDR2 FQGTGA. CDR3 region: CASSLVDSAEYGYTL. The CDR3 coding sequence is TGTGCCAGCAGCTTAGTGGACAGTGCGGAATATGGCTACACCTTA.

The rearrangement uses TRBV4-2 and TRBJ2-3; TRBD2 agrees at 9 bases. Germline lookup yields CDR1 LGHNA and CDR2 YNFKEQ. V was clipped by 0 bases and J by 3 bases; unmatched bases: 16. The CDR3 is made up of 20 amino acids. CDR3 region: CASSQDTPEVAGEGTDTQYF. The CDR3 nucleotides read TGTGCCAGCAGCCAAGATACCCCGGAGGTAGCGGGAGAAGGAACAGATACGCAGTATTTT.

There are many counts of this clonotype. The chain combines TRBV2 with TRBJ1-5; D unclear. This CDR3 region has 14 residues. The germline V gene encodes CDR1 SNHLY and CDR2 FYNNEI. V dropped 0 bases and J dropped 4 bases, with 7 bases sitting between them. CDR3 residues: CASSEAGGNQPQHF. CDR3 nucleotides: TGTGCCAGCAGTGAAGCGGGCGGGAATCAGCCCCAGCATTTT.

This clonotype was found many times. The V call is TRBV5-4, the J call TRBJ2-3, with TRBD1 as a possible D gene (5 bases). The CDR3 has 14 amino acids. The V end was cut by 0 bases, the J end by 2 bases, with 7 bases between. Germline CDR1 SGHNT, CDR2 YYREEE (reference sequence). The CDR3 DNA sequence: TGTGCCAGCAGCTTGGGGGGCTCCACAGATACGCAGTATTTT. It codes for CASSLGGSTDTQYF.

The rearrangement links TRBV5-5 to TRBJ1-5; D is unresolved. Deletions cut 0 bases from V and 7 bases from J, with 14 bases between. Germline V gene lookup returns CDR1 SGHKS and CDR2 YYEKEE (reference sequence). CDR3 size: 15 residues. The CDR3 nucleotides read TGTGCCAGCAGCTTGGTTGCCAGGACCGGGCAGCCCCAGCATTTT. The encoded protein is CASSLVARTGQPQHF.

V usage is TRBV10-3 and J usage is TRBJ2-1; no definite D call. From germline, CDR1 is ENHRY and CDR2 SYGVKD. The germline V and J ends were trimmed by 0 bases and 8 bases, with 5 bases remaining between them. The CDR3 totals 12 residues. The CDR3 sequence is CAISESGDEQFF. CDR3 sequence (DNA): TGTGCCATCAGTGAGTCGGGCGATGAGCAGTTCTTC.

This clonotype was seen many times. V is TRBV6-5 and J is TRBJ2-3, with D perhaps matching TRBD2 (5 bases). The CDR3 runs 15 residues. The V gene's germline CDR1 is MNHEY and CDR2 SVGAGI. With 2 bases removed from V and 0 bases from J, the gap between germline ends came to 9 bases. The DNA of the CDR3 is TGTGCCAGCAGTTACAATCGGGGAAGCACAGATACGCAGTATTTT. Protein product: CASSYNRGSTDTQYF.

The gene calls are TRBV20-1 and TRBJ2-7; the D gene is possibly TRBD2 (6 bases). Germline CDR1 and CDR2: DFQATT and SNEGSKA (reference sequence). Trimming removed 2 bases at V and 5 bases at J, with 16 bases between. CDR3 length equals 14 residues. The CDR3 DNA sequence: TGCAGTGCTAGAACCCCGACTAGTCTCCACGAGCAGTACTTC. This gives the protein CSARTPTSLHEQYF.